Shown below are 18 T cell receptor beta chains from a single sample sequenced in a study of memory CD8 T cells in hepatitis C reinfection. Described time point: late/post reinfection, 12 to 24 weeks after detection. TCR sequencing was done directly ex vivo on sorted cells, without expansion in vitro. The assay was immunoSEQ multiplex PCR, and TCRdb's table has in-frame clones only and misses some. The sample has 45,000 to 50,000 clones, roughly 89% seen once; the top ten hold roughly 0.7%. Sequenced input: naive CD8+ T cells sorted from blood. The receptors were sampled from a man between 18 and 29 years old with hepatitis C virus infection.

The chain carries TRBV5-1 and TRBJ2-3; a weak D match, TRBD1 (5 bases). V dropped 8 bases and J dropped 0 bases, with 16 bases sitting between them. The length of the CDR3 is 15 residues. Germline CDR1 and CDR2: SGHRS and YFSETQ. DNA of the CDR3: TGCGCCAGTGATAAACAGGAATCTAGCACAGATACGCAGTATTTT. Translating it yields CASDKQESSTDTQYF.

The chain carries TRBV7-2 and TRBJ2-3; 11 bases align to TRBD1. V trimming: 0 bases; J trimming: 4 bases; junction bases outside the gene matches: 12. The V gene's germline CDR1 is SGHTA and CDR2 FQGNSA. This CDR3 has 19 residues. Here the CDR3 reads CASSLARTGGAEMADTQYF. CDR3 nucleotides: TGTGCCAGCAGCTTAGCGCGGACAGGGGGCGCCGAGATGGCAGATACGCAGTATTTT.

The V gene is TRBV9, the J gene TRBJ1-1; 8 bases are shared with TRBD1. The germline V gene has CDR1 SGDLS and CDR2 YYNGEE. The CDR3 has 15 amino acids. V dropped 3 bases and J dropped 2; count of bases not matched to a gene: 6. CDR3 sequence: CASSEPQGANTEAFF. The CDR3 region has the DNA TGTGCCAGCAGCGAACCCCAGGGGGCTAACACTGAAGCTTTCTTT.

The chain links TRBV7-2 to TRBJ2-3; D possibly corresponds to TRBD2 (7 bases). Germline assignment: CDR1 SGHTA and CDR2 FQGNSA. Between the trimmed V and J ends, which lost 1 base and 2 bases, there was a span of 13 bases. This CDR3 is 16 amino acids long. In DNA form, the CDR3 reads TGTGCCAGCAGCTTAGGAGGGCGGGGGCCCACAGATACGCAGTATTTT. This codes for CASSLGGRGPTDTQYF.

The count of this clone is one. The V call is TRBV5-1, the J call TRBJ1-4; D is perhaps TRBD1 (5 bases). From germline, CDR1 is SGHRS and CDR2 YFSETQ. The germline V and J ends were trimmed by 4 bases and 6 bases, with 16 bases remaining between them. The CDR3 extends over 15 amino acids. CDR3 bases: TGCGCCAGCAGCCTTGGGGCGGTAGGGTATGAAAAACTGTTTTTT. This codes for CASSLGAVGYEKLFF.

The chain joins TRBV27 to TRBJ2-1, with D possibly TRBD1 on 7 matching bases. CDR1 is MNHEY, CDR2 SMNVEV, per germline (reference sequence). V shed 2 bases and J shed 3 bases, with 11 bases lying between them. This CDR3 region has 15 residues. Here the CDR3 reads CASSLAGQNYNEQFF. The CDR3 coding sequence is TGTGCCAGCAGTTTAGCGGGACAGAACTACAATGAGCAGTTCTTC.

The chain carries TRBV7-3 and TRBJ2-2; the D is unclear. With 5 bases removed from V and 0 bases from J, the gap between germline ends came to 7 bases. This CDR3 spans 14 amino acids. Per the germline V gene, CDR1 is SGHTA and CDR2 is FQGTGA. This CDR3 reads CASSQQANTGELFF. CDR3 DNA sequence: TGTGCCAGCAGCCAGCAGGCGAACACCGGGGAGCTGTTTTTT. Looking up the rest from reference TRBV7-3 and TRBJ2-2 gives the full variable domain: GAGVSQTPSNKVTEKGKYVELRCDPISGHTALYWYRQSLGQGPEFLIYFQGTGAADDSGLPNDRFFAVRPEGSVSTLKIQRTERGDSAVYLCASSQQANTGELFFGEGSRLTVL.

This rearrangement joins TRBV27 to TRBJ2-1, with a possible D match to TRBD1 (5 bases). Per germline, CDR1 MNHEY and CDR2 SMNVEV (reference sequence). The CDR3 consists of 14 residues. V gave up 8 bases and J gave up 5 bases, with 16 bases separating them. The CDR3 DNA reads TGTGCCAGCGGCATATTTGGGGCAGACAATGAGCAGTTCTTC. Translation gives CASGIFGADNEQFF.

The chain employs TRBV5-8 and TRBJ1-1, with D possibly being TRBD1 (6 bases). Between the trimmed V and J ends, which lost 4 bases and 0 bases, there was a span of 10 bases. The length of the CDR3 is 14 residues. Germline CDR1 and CDR2: SGHTS and YDEGEE. The CDR3 spells CASSVDSMNTEAFF. DNA for the CDR3: TGTGCCAGCAGCGTGGACAGCATGAACACTGAAGCTTTCTTT.

The V call is TRBV9, the J call TRBJ2-3; the D gene is possibly TRBD2 (6 bases). CDR3 length: 15 amino acids. The germline V and J ends were trimmed by 0 bases and 5 bases, with 13 bases remaining between them. Germline CDR1 reads SGDLS; CDR2 reads YYNGEE. The CDR3 region has the DNA TGTGCCAGCAGCGTAGGTACTAGCAGTGGAGATACGCAGTATTTT. It specifies CASSVGTSSGDTQYF.

The V gene is TRBV11-2, the J gene TRBJ2-1; maybe TRBD1 (6 bases). Per the germline V gene, CDR1 is SGHAT and CDR2 is FQNNGV. The V gene lost 5 bases and the J gene lost 0 bases, with 11 bases spanning the gap. There are 15 residues in the CDR3. The chain's CDR3 is CASSIVDSSYNEQFF. CDR3 DNA: TGTGCCAGCAGCATAGTGGACAGCTCCTACAATGAGCAGTTCTTC.

The chain links TRBV5-4 to TRBJ2-3, with D possibly TRBD1 on 6 matching bases. V lost 4 bases, J lost 0 bases, and 12 bases lay in between. Looked up from germline, CDR1 is SGHNT and CDR2 is YYREEE (reference sequence). The CDR3 consists of 15 residues. Here the CDR3 reads CASSTRTASTDTQYF. The CDR3 nucleotides read TGTGCCAGCAGCACTCGGACAGCGAGCACAGATACGCAGTATTTT.

J is TRBJ1-4 and V is TRBV7-2, with TRBD1 identical over 8 bases. The J segment lost 5 bases and the V segment lost 0 bases, leaving 2 bases of the junction unmatched. Germline V gene sequence: CDR1 SGHTA, CDR2 FQGNSA. This CDR3 contains 15 residues. CDR3 residues: CASSLAGTGNEKLFF. CDR3 coding DNA: TGTGCCAGCAGCTTAGCAGGGACAGGAAATGAAAAACTGTTTTTT.

The chain couples TRBV6-1 to TRBJ1-2; 7 positions agree with TRBD1. CDR1 is MNHNS, CDR2 SASEGT, per germline. The V and J ends lost 6 bases and 4 bases, in that order; junction bases with no gene match: 5. This CDR3 contains 13 residues. The CDR3 sequence: CASRNRGGYGYTF. CDR3 sequence (DNA): TGTGCCAGCAGGAACAGGGGTGGCTATGGCTACACCTTC.

A remark on this clone: The sample has other DNA sequences that encode this CDR3 too. The chain has TRBV7-9 and TRBJ1-3; no clear D. Germline V gene lookup returns CDR1 SEHNR and CDR2 FQNEAQ (reference sequence). V dropped 2 bases and J dropped 0 bases, with 8 bases sitting between them. CDR3 size: 15 residues. CDR3 region: CASSLTGSSGNTIYF. CDR3 bases: TGTGCCAGCAGCTTAACGGGGAGCTCTGGAAACACCATATATTTT.

This chain uses TRBV5-1 with TRBJ2-7, with 10 bases matching TRBD2. Per germline, CDR1 SGHRS and CDR2 YFSETQ. After removal of 0 bases from V and 4 bases from J, the junction contained 4 bases not matched to a gene. This CDR3 contains 15 residues. CDR3 region: CASSLGLAGVYEQYF. The CDR3 coding sequence is TGCGCCAGCAGCTTGGGACTAGCGGGTGTTTACGAGCAGTACTTC.

The V gene is TRBV19, the J gene TRBJ2-5; D might be TRBD2 (6 bases). The length of the CDR3 is 12 residues. V dropped 8 bases and J dropped 5 bases, with 12 bases sitting between them. Germline V gene lookup returns CDR1 LNHDA and CDR2 SQIVND (reference sequence). CDR3 DNA sequence: TGTGCCAGTCCCGGGGGTGGGGAGACCCAGTACTTC. Translating it yields CASPGGGETQYF.

This clone was recorded only once. The gene calls are TRBV7-9 and TRBJ2-7; D is undetermined. Germline CDR1 and CDR2: SEHNR and FQNEAQ (reference sequence). Between the trimmed V and J ends, which lost 5 bases and 0 bases, there was a span of 8 bases. This CDR3 has 13 amino acids. The CDR3 DNA sequence: TGTGCCAGCAGCGTAGACGACTCCTACGAGCAGTACGTC. Translation: CASSVDDSYEQYV.